The 17 T cell receptor beta chains below all came from one sample that was sequenced in a study of CD8+ T cells in alopecia areata. Indicated treatment: oral pan-JAK inhibitor, 5-10 mg twice daily. It was cDNA, reverse transcribed from extracted RNA, that served as the sequencing template. Only in-frame clones appear in the TCRdb table, and some are missing; sequencing was by immunoSEQ multiplex PCR. The table includes around 210,000 clones, 64% detected once. Sequences were derived from CD4+ T cells sorted from blood, sampled at week 4, from a patient treated with tofacitinib. These receptors originate from a human donor with alopecia areata.

V and J are TRBV29-1 and TRBJ2-5, with 9 bases identical to TRBD2. CDR3 length: 15 amino acids. Germline assignment: CDR1 SQVTM and CDR2 ANQGSEA. V dropped 0 bases and J dropped 4; count of bases not matched to a gene: 6. This chain's CDR3 is CSVEETAGGRETQYF. The DNA of the CDR3 is TGCAGCGTTGAAGAGACAGCGGGGGGACGAGAGACCCAGTACTTC.

V usage is TRBV6-1 and J usage is TRBJ2-3, with D possibly matching TRBD1 (6 bases). This CDR3 has 13 amino acids. The ends were cut back, 5 bases at V and 4 bases at J, with 10 bases in the middle. CDR1 and CDR2 (germline): MNHNS, SASEGT. CDR3 region: CASSPRGPDTQYF. DNA of the CDR3: TGTGCCAGCAGTCCCAGGGGTCCAGATACGCAGTATTTT.

This clone was observed once. The V call is TRBV7-2, the J call TRBJ2-3; 9 bases are shared with TRBD2. The CDR3 length is 15 residues. Germline-derived CDR1 and CDR2 are SGHTA and FQGNSA. With V trimmed by 2 bases and J by 7 bases, 7 bases remained unmatched. The CDR3 loop is CASSLLAGTSNTQYF. The CDR3 nucleotides are TGTGCCAGCAGCTTACTAGCGGGGACCTCCAATACGCAGTATTTT.

J is TRBJ1-6 and V is TRBV15, with 7 nucleotides matching TRBD1. V lost 6 bases to trimming and J lost 4 bases; unmatched junction nucleotides: 3. The CDR3 extends over 14 amino acids. Germline V CDR1 and CDR2: LNHNV, YYDKDF (reference sequence). CDR3 DNA sequence: TGTGCCACCAGGAGACAGGGATATAATTCACCCCTCCACTTT. Translation gives CATRRQGYNSPLHF.

J is TRBJ2-7 and V is TRBV29-1; no firm D call. Germline V gene lookup returns CDR1 SQVTM and CDR2 ANQGSEA. Between the trimmed V and J ends, which lost 7 bases and 4 bases, there was a span of 2 bases. This CDR3 contains 8 residues. This CDR3 reads CSDYEQYF. The CDR3 DNA reads TGCAGCGATTACGAGCAGTACTTC.

The rearrangement joins TRBV27 to TRBJ2-1; D call uncertain. The V end was cut by 2 bases, the J end by 1 base, with 6 bases between. Looked up from germline, CDR1 is MNHEY and CDR2 is SMNVEV (reference sequence). The CDR3 is made up of 14 amino acids. CDR3 protein: CASSLAASYNEQFF. CDR3 nucleotide sequence: TGTGCCAGCAGTTTAGCGGCGTCCTACAATGAGCAGTTCTTC.

The chain employs TRBV5-1 and TRBJ2-1; D uncertain. The CDR3 runs 14 residues. The V end lost 0 bases, the J end lost 10 bases, and 14 bases lay between the germline ends. Germline CDR1 SGHRS, CDR2 YFSETQ. CDR3 in DNA: TGCGCCAGCAGCTTGGCGGGCTCCGCCGAGGAGCAGTTCTTC. Translated: CASSLAGSAEEQFF. Together with reference TRBV5-1 and TRBJ2-1, the CDR3 gives the full variable domain: KAGVTQTPRYLIKTRGQQVTLSCSPISGHRSVSWYQQTPGQGLQFLFEYFSETQRNKGNFPGRFSGRQFSNSRSEMNVSTLELGDSALYLCASSLAGSAEEQFFGPGTRLTVL.

Only a few counts were recorded for this clone. Other DNA sequences within the sample encode an identical CDR3. The CDR3 DNA follows: TGTGCCAGCAGCTCCTCGACAGATACGCAGTATTTT. Encoded protein: CASSSSTDTQYF. V and J are TRBV25-1 and TRBJ2-3; no clear D gene. Germline lookup yields CDR1 MGHDK and CDR2 SYGVNS. V dropped 6 bases and J dropped 3 bases, with 7 bases sitting between them. This CDR3 has 12 amino acids.

This clone was seen just once. The CDR3 spells CASSWDGNSPLHF. CDR3 bases: TGCGCCAGCAGCTGGGATGGTAATTCACCCCTCCACTTT. This sequence joins TRBV5-1 and TRBJ1-6; D remains ambiguous. Germline V lookup: CDR1 SGHRS, CDR2 YFSETQ. V was pared by 3 bases and J by 6 bases, with 7 bases between. The CDR3 totals 13 residues.

The chain employs TRBV10-3 and TRBJ2-7, with D maybe TRBD1 (6 bases). V was pared by 3 bases and J by 2 bases, with 14 bases between. This CDR3 contains 15 residues. Looked up from germline, CDR1 is ENHRY and CDR2 is SYGVKD. The CDR3 sequence: CAISDQRTVTYEQYF. In DNA form, the CDR3 reads TGTGCCATCAGTGATCAGAGGACAGTCACCTACGAGCAGTACTTC.

The chain recombines TRBV30 with TRBJ2-5; TRBD2 matches 8 bases. Unmatched junction bases numbered 7, after V lost 3 bases and J lost 1 base. Looked up from germline, CDR1 is GTSNPN and CDR2 is SVGIG (reference sequence). CDR3 length: 15 amino acids. The CDR3 DNA reads as TGTGCCTGGAGCCCCTTTACTAGCGGCCAAGAGACCCAGTACTTC. Amino acid sequence: CAWSPFTSGQETQYF.

J is TRBJ2-2 and V is TRBV2; D gene unclear. V shed 5 bases and J shed 4 bases, with 8 bases lying between them. CDR1 is SNHLY, CDR2 FYNNEI, per germline. CDR3 length equals 13 residues. CDR3: CASSRESTGELFF. The CDR3 DNA follows: TGTGCCAGCAGTAGAGAGTCCACCGGGGAGCTGTTTTTT.

The chain joins TRBV5-1 to TRBJ2-5; D is ambiguous. The CDR3 spans 15 residues. The germline V gene encodes CDR1 SGHRS and CDR2 YFSETQ. The V end was cut by 0 bases, the J end by 1 base, with 10 bases between. CDR3 sequence: CASSLGEGIQETQYF. As DNA, the CDR3 is TGCGCCAGCAGCTTGGGGGAAGGTATCCAAGAGACCCAGTACTTC.

The chain couples TRBV30 to TRBJ2-5; D is unclear. The CDR3 length is 13 residues. V lost 0 bases and J lost 2, with 7 bases in between. In germline, CDR1 is GTSNPN, CDR2 SVGIG (reference sequence). The CDR3 DNA reads TGTGCCTGGAGTGTACGATCACAAGAGACCCAGTACTTC. This codes for CAWSVRSQETQYF.

The DNA of the CDR3 is TGTGCCAGCCGGTCAGTCGCCTATGGCTACACCTTC. Encoded protein: CASRSVAYGYTF. The chain couples TRBV27 to TRBJ1-2; D unresolved. V lost 8 bases to trimming and J lost 4 bases, with 11 bases between them. The CDR3 has 12 amino acids. From germline, CDR1 is MNHEY and CDR2 SMNVEV (reference sequence).

V gene TRBV25-1 combines with J gene TRBJ1-2; no clear D. Germline V gives CDR1 MGHDK, CDR2 SYGVNS. The CDR3 is 11 amino acids. Trimming removed 6 bases from V and 8 bases from J, with 10 bases in between. The CDR3 sequence: CASRDGPGYTF. In nucleotides, the CDR3 is TGTGCCAGCAGAGACGGTCCCGGCTACACCTTC.

This clone has more than one count but fewer than ten. The gene calls are TRBV18 and TRBJ2-7, with D possibly TRBD1 on 6 matching bases. The CDR3 contains 13 residues. Germline loops: CDR1 KGHSH, CDR2 LQKENI. Between the trimmed V and J ends, which lost 3 bases and 3 bases, there was a span of 9 bases. CDR3 region: CASSPLRGYEQYF. DNA of the CDR3: TGTGCCAGCTCACCCCTCAGGGGCTACGAGCAGTACTTC.